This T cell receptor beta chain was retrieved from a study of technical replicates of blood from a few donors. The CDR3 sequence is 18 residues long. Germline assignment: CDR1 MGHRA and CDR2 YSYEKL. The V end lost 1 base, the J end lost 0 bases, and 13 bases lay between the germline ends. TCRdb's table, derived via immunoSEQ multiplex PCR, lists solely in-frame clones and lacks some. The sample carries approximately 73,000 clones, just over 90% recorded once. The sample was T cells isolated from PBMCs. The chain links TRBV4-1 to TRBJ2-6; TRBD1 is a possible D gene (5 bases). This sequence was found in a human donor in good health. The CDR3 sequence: CASSQVGQQLSGANVLTF. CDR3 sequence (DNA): TGCGCCAGCAGCCAAGTCGGACAACAGCTCTCTGGGGCCAACGTCCTGACTTTC.